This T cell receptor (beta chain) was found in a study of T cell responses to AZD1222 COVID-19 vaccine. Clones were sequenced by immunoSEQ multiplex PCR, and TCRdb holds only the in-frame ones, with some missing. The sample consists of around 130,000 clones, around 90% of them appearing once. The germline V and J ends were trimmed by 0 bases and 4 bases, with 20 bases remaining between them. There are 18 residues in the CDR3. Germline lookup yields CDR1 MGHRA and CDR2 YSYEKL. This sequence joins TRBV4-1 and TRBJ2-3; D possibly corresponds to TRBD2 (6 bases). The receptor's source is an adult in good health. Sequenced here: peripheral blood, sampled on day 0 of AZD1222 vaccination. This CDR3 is CASSQDSGWGGTADTQYF. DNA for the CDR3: TGCGCCAGCAGCCAAGATTCCGGATGGGGAGGTACTGCAGATACGCAGTATTTT.